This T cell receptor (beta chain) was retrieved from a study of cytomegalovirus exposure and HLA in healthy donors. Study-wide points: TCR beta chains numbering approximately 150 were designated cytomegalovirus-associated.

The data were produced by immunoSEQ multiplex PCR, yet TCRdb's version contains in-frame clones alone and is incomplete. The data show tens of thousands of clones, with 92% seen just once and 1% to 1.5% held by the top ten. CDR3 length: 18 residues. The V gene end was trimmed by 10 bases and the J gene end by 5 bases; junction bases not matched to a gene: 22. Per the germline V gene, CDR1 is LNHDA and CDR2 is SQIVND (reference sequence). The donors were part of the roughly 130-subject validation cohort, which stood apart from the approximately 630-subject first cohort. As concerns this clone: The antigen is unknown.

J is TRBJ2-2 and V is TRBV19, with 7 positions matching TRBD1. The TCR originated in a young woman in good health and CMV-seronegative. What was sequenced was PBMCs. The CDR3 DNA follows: TGTGCCAAAGTATCCTCACCACCAACAGGGGTGGGTACCGGGGAGCTGTTTTTT. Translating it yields CAKVSSPPTGVGTGELFF.